One sample yielded the 21 T cell receptor beta chains listed below, sequenced in a study of T cell responses to AZD1222 COVID-19 vaccine. Only in-frame clones appear in the TCRdb table, and some are missing; sequencing was by immunoSEQ multiplex PCR. Among more than 75,000 clones, less than 95% were seen once, and the ten largest hold 5% to 6%. This specimen was peripheral blood, taken 28 days after the second AZD1222 dose. All receptors derive from an adult who received the AZD1222 COVID-19 vaccine.

The table lists this clone with a few counts. The J gene is TRBJ1-4, the V gene TRBV6-6; a possible D gene is TRBD1 (5 bases). CDR3 length: 16 residues. Per germline, CDR1 MNHNY and CDR2 SVGAGI (reference sequence). With 0 bases removed from V and 2 bases from J, the gap between germline ends came to 10 bases. In DNA form, the CDR3 reads TGTGCCAGCAGTTACTCGTTCGGGGGGACTAATGAAAAACTGTTTTTT. It encodes CASSYSFGGTNEKLFF.

V gene TRBV7-9 combines with J gene TRBJ1-4, with 8 bases identical to TRBD1. V dropped 5 bases and J dropped 8; count of bases not matched to a gene: 10. This CDR3 is 15 amino acids long. Germline loops: CDR1 SEHNR, CDR2 FQNEAQ (reference sequence). For the CDR3, the DNA is TGTGCCAGCAGCCTCGTGACAGGGGAACGCGAAAAACTGTTTTTT. Its protein is CASSLVTGEREKLFF.

The chain employs TRBV30 and TRBJ2-7, with D possibly matching TRBD2 (6 bases). This CDR3 contains 14 residues. Looked up from germline, CDR1 is GTSNPN and CDR2 is SVGIG (reference sequence). The V and J ends lost 3 bases and 2 bases respectively, with 14 bases between them. CDR3 nucleotide sequence: TGTGCCTGGAGGGGAGGACGGCAGACCTACGAGCAGTACTTC. This codes for CAWRGGRQTYEQYF.

The rearrangement joins TRBV6-5 to TRBJ1-5, with TRBD1 matching 10 bases. Per germline, CDR1 MNHEY and CDR2 SVGAGI. V gave up 4 bases and J gave up 4 bases; unmatched junction bases: 1. The CDR3 sequence is 14 residues long. Written as DNA, the CDR3 is TGTGCCAGCAGTTGGGACAGGGGTAATCAGCCCCAGCATTTT. Amino acids: CASSWDRGNQPQHF.

The chain is built from TRBV24-1 and TRBJ2-3, with TRBD2 matching over 10 bases. Germline loops: CDR1 KGHDR, CDR2 SFDVKD. Trimming took 5 bases from V and 1 from J; bases not matched to a gene: 11. The CDR3 has 18 amino acids. CDR3 bases: TGTGCCACCAGTGCCGCCCCCCGTACTAGCGGGGGCACAGATACGCAGTATTTT. This gives the protein CATSAAPRTSGGTDTQYF.

The V call is TRBV18, the J call TRBJ1-4; D remains ambiguous. The germline V and J ends were trimmed by 1 base and 4 bases, with 13 bases remaining between them. The CDR3 has 16 residues. Germline loops: CDR1 KGHSH, CDR2 LQKENI. CDR3 loop: CASSPLYDKVNEKLFF. The CDR3 nucleotides are TGTGCCAGCTCACCACTCTATGACAAAGTTAATGAAAAACTGTTTTTT.

In nucleotides, the CDR3 is TGCAGCGTTTCCGGGACAGGGGACAATCTTTCCTACGAGCAGTACTTC. It codes for CSVSGTGDNLSYEQYF. This chain joins TRBV29-1 and TRBJ2-7; 10 nucleotides line up with TRBD1. Losses at the gene ends were 5 bases for V and 1 base for J; bases not matched to a gene: 11. Germline CDR1 and CDR2: SQVTM and ANQGSEA. CDR3 size: 16 residues.

Only one count was recorded for this clone. The chain couples TRBV4-1 to TRBJ2-2; possible D gene TRBD1, 6 bases. Trimming removed 4 bases from V and 3 bases from J, with 12 bases in between. The CDR3 covers 15 residues. Germline values: CDR1 MGHRA, CDR2 YSYEKL. CDR3 DNA: TGCGCCAGCAGCCTAACAACAGGGTACACCGGGGAGCTGTTTTTT. Translating it yields CASSLTTGYTGELFF.

The chain recombines TRBV9 with TRBJ2-1; D call uncertain. V lost 3 bases and J 6 bases, leaving 13 bases between the germline ends. This CDR3 has 14 residues. Germline-derived CDR1 and CDR2 are SGDLS and YYNGEE. The DNA of the CDR3 is TGTGCCAGCAGCGCCGTTTTACGGTCCAATGAGCAGTTCTTC. The encoded protein is CASSAVLRSNEQFF. The entire variable domain, with the rest obtained from reference TRBV9 and TRBJ2-1, is as follows: DSGVTQTPKHLITATGQRVTLRCSPRSGDLSVYWYQQSLDQGLQFLIQYYNGEERAKGNILERFSAQQFPDLHSELNLSSLELGDSALYFCASSAVLRSNEQFFGPGTRLTVL.

The chain joins TRBV28 to TRBJ1-2; 7 positions agree with TRBD1. The ends lost 3 bases at V and 4 bases at J; junction bases unmatched: 8. Looked up from germline, CDR1 is MDHEN and CDR2 is SYDVKM. The CDR3 length is 15 residues. The CDR3 loop reads CASSFDGQAFYGYTF. CDR3 nucleotide sequence: TGTGCCAGCAGTTTCGATGGACAGGCTTTCTATGGCTACACCTTC.

V gene TRBV6-5 combines with J gene TRBJ2-3; 13 nucleotides agree with TRBD2. Germline V gene sequence: CDR1 MNHEY, CDR2 SVGAGI. There are 15 residues in the CDR3. With V trimmed by 7 bases and J by 2 bases, 3 bases remained unmatched. The CDR3 nucleotides read TGTGCCAGCAAAGGACTAGCGGGGGACACAGATACGCAGTATTTT. Translated, it gives CASKGLAGDTDTQYF.

This clone was counted only a few times. The chain combines TRBV9 with TRBJ2-2; D remains ambiguous. V was cut by 1 base and J by 5 bases, with 6 bases left in between. The germline gives CDR1 SGDLS, CDR2 YYNGEE. This CDR3 has 13 residues. The DNA of the CDR3 is TGTGCCAGCAGCGTATCGCAAACCGGGGAGCTGTTTTTT. It is translated as CASSVSQTGELFF.

This clone occurred once. The chain uses TRBV7-9 and TRBJ1-6; no firm D call. Germline CDR1 and CDR2: SEHNR and FQNEAQ (reference sequence). The V end was cut by 2 bases, the J end by 7 bases, with 3 bases between. The CDR3 is 12 amino acids. This CDR3 reads CASSLLNSPLHF. Here the CDR3 DNA reads TGTGCCAGCAGCTTACTGAATTCACCCCTCCACTTT.

This chain uses TRBV13 with TRBJ1-6; a possible D gene is TRBD1 (6 bases). The germline gives CDR1 PRHDT, CDR2 FYEKMQ (reference sequence). This CDR3 is 14 amino acids long. The V gene lost 5 bases and the J gene lost 8 bases, with 13 bases spanning the gap. This CDR3 reads CASSGGRVDSPLHF. Here the CDR3 DNA reads TGTGCCAGCAGCGGGGGCAGGGTTGATTCACCCCTCCACTTT.

CDR3 in amino acids: CASSISGLDYGYTF. The CDR3 DNA reads as TGTGCCAGTAGTATATCTGGGCTTGACTATGGCTACACCTTC. This sequence joins TRBV19 and TRBJ1-2; no clear D. Germline lookup yields CDR1 LNHDA and CDR2 SQIVND (reference sequence). V was pared by 2 bases and J by 3 bases, with 10 bases between. The CDR3 covers 14 residues.

The chain carries TRBV6-5 and TRBJ2-7; 11 bases line up with TRBD1. Trimming cost V 6 bases and J 4 bases; bases outside gene matches: 5. The length of the CDR3 is 14 residues. From germline, CDR1 is MNHEY and CDR2 SVGAGI. This chain's CDR3 is CASRRRDRGYEQYF. CDR3 in DNA: TGTGCCAGCAGGCGCCGGGACAGGGGGTACGAGCAGTACTTC.

V and J are TRBV6-6 and TRBJ1-6; D perhaps matches TRBD1 (5 bases). Germline CDR1 reads MNHNY; CDR2 reads SVGAGI (reference sequence). The V end lost 3 bases, the J end lost 7 bases, and 10 bases lay between the germline ends. The CDR3 loop spans 14 amino acids. CDR3 region: CASSYQAGNSPLHF. The CDR3 bases are TGTGCCAGCAGTTATCAGGCAGGGAATTCACCCCTCCACTTT.

The chain employs TRBV7-9 and TRBJ2-5; D call uncertain. There are 18 residues in the CDR3. V lost 7 bases to trimming and J lost 0 bases, with 24 bases between them. CDR1 and CDR2 from the germline V gene are SEHNR and FQNEAQ (reference sequence). The CDR3 loop is CASNGRPGHDSYQETQYF. DNA of the CDR3: TGTGCCAGCAACGGGCGGCCTGGGCACGATTCGTACCAAGAGACCCAGTACTTC.

The V gene is TRBV5-4, the J gene TRBJ1-1, with D possibly TRBD1 on 6 matching bases. Germline V lookup: CDR1 SGHNT, CDR2 YYREEE (reference sequence). CDR3 length: 14 amino acids. V was clipped by 6 bases and J by 0 bases, with 12 bases between them. CDR3 sequence: CASIQGPLNTEAFF. The CDR3 DNA follows: TGTGCCAGCATTCAGGGGCCTTTGAACACTGAAGCTTTCTTT.

This chain connects TRBV11-2 to TRBJ2-1, with TRBD1 as a possible D gene (6 bases). Germline V gives CDR1 SGHAT, CDR2 FQNNGV. CDR3 length: 15 residues. The V gene lost 6 bases and the J gene lost 12 bases, with 24 bases spanning the gap. The CDR3 DNA sequence: TGTGCCAGCAGGGGCCCCAGGGGTGGGATGCAAGGGCAGTTCTTC. It specifies CASRGPRGGMQGQFF.

V is TRBV6-2 or TRBV6-3 and J is TRBJ1-5, with D possibly matching TRBD1 (6 bases). The germline CDR1 and CDR2 sequences are MNHEY and SVGEGT. The CDR3 contains 16 residues. The V end was cut by 6 bases, the J end by 3 bases, with 18 bases between. CDR3 in amino acids: CASSLQGPLFNQPQHF. In DNA form, the CDR3 reads TGTGCCAGCAGCCTACAGGGTCCCTTATTCAATCAGCCCCAGCATTTT.